The 10 T cell receptor beta chains below all came from one sample that was sequenced in a study of blood T cell repertoires in COVID-19 (dated by TCRdb to 2018 to 2020). Library prep was done by the immunoSEQ multiplex PCR assay. TCRdb took over this immuneACCESS table, retaining in-frame rearrangements with V and J assigned. Such tables are incomplete; in checked studies, under half of the missing clones stem from an unresolved V gene, and the remainder is unexplained. This sample is represented by 150,000 to 200,000 clones; roughly four fifths of them were singletons. Jointly, the top ten make up approximately 2.6% of the sample. The sequenced material came from peripheral blood. These receptors all stem from a human donor with acute or convalescent COVID-19. The donor label of this sample is uncertain.

The chain combines TRBV6-6 with TRBJ1-2, with D unresolved. This CDR3 has 13 residues. The V end lost 6 bases, the J end lost 4 bases, and 12 bases lay between the germline ends. Germline lookup yields CDR1 MNHNY and CDR2 SVGAGI (reference sequence). The chain's CDR3 is CASSYDPGYGYTF. CDR3 nucleotide sequence: TGTGCCAGCAGCTACGACCCAGGCTATGGCTACACCTTC.

The CDR3 sequence is CAGEGTSNYGYTF. The CDR3 DNA is TGTGCCGGGGAGGGGACATCTAACTATGGCTACACCTTC. The chain links TRBV6-5 to TRBJ1-2, with D possibly being TRBD1 (6 bases). Germline CDR1 MNHEY, CDR2 SVGAGI. Trimming stripped 11 bases from V and 0 bases from J, with 13 bases between. This CDR3 is 13 amino acids long.

The chain joins TRBV9 to TRBJ2-7, with D perhaps TRBD1 (5 bases). This CDR3 is built from 14 residues. V gave up 4 bases and J gave up 6 bases, with 17 bases separating them. The V gene's germline CDR1 is SGDLS and CDR2 YYNGEE. Here the CDR3 DNA reads TGTGCCAGCAGCCCAGACCCCTCTAGGGGCGAGCAGTACTTC. Protein product: CASSPDPSRGEQYF.

Only one count was recorded for this clone. This sequence joins TRBV10-3 and TRBJ1-6; TRBD1 is a possible D gene (5 bases). In germline, CDR1 is ENHRY, CDR2 SYGVKD. The CDR3 is 14 amino acids. Deletions cut 6 bases from V and 8 bases from J, with 14 bases between. The DNA of the CDR3 is TGTGCCATCAGGAAGGGGAGGGCGGATTCACCCCTCCACTTT. Its protein product is CAIRKGRADSPLHF.

The gene calls are TRBV9 and TRBJ2-1; 8 bases are a match to TRBD2. The length of the CDR3 is 18 residues. With V trimmed by 4 bases and J by 6 bases, 18 bases remained unmatched. Per the germline V gene, CDR1 is SGDLS and CDR2 is YYNGEE. This CDR3 reads CASSRDPGGSGSFNEQFF. The CDR3 coding sequence is TGTGCCAGCAGCCGGGACCCCGGCGGGAGCGGGAGTTTCAATGAGCAGTTCTTC.

The chain is built from TRBV29-1 and TRBJ2-3; tentatively, D is TRBD1 (6 bases). The CDR3 runs to 14 residues. Germline CDR1 is SQVTM and CDR2 is ANQGSEA. With 7 bases removed from V and 4 bases from J, the gap between germline ends came to 18 bases. The CDR3, as DNA: TGCAGCGCAACAGACAGGCGAGGACCAGATACGCAGTATTTT. This encodes CSATDRRGPDTQYF.

This chain uses TRBV6-5 with TRBJ1-3; the D is unclear. The CDR3 runs to 12 residues. Per the germline V gene, CDR1 is MNHEY and CDR2 is SVGAGI. The ends were cut back, 5 bases at V and 7 bases at J, with 9 bases in the middle. CDR3 amino acids: CASSPGSNTIYF. In nucleotides, the CDR3 is TGTGCCAGCAGTCCGGGATCGAACACCATATATTTT.

V and J are TRBV5-1 and TRBJ2-5; a weak D match, TRBD1 (5 bases). This CDR3 has 16 residues. The V and J ends lost 0 bases and 5 bases respectively, with 17 bases between them. In germline, CDR1 is SGHRS, CDR2 YFSETQ. In DNA, the CDR3 is TGCGCCAGCAGCTTGGCCCCGGCAGGGTCAGGGGAGACCCAGTACTTC. Its translation: CASSLAPAGSGETQYF.

The chain employs TRBV5-5 and TRBJ1-2, with no clear D. V was shortened by 0 bases and J by 3 bases, with 15 bases between the two germline ends. The CDR3 is 16 amino acids. Germline V CDR1 and CDR2: SGHKS, YYEKEE (reference sequence). The CDR3 here is CASSLETREAYYGYTF. DNA of the CDR3: TGTGCCAGCAGCTTGGAGACACGGGAGGCGTACTATGGCTACACCTTC.

This rearrangement joins TRBV10-3 to TRBJ1-2, with TRBD1 identical over 8 bases. CDR1 and CDR2 from the germline V gene are ENHRY and SYGVKD. The CDR3 length is 16 residues. Trimming removed 10 bases from V and 6 bases from J; junction bases left unmatched: 19. The CDR3 DNA sequence: TGTGCCACCCGACAGGGGATGCTATTGGGGCTAGATGGCTACACCTTC. Protein: CATRQGMLLGLDGYTF.